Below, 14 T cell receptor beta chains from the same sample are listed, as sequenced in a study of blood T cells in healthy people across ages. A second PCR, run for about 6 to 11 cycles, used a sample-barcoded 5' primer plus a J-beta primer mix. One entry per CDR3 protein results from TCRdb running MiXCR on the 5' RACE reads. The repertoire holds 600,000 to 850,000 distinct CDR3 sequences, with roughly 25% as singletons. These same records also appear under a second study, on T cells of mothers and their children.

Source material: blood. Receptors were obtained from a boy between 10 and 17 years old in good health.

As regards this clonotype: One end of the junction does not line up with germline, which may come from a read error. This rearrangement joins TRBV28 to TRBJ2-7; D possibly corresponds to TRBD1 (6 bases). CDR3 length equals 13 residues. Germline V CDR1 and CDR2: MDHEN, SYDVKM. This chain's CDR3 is CAGSLSPGDEQYF. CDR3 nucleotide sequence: TGTGCCGGCAGTTTGAGTCCAGGGGACGAGCAGTACTTC.

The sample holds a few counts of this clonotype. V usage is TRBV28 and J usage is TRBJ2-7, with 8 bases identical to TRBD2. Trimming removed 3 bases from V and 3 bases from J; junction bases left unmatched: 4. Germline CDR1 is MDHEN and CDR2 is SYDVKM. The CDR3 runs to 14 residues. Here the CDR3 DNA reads TGTGCCAGCAGTTTTCTCGGGGGGGTCTACGAGCAGTACTTC. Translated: CASSFLGGVYEQYF.

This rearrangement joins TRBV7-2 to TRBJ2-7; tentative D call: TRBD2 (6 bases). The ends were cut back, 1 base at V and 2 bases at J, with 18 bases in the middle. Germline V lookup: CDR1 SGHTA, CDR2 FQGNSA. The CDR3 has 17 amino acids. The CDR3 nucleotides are TGTGCCAGCAGCTTAGTCCCGATGACTAGTCAGACCTACGAGCAGTACTTC. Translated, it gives CASSLVPMTSQTYEQYF. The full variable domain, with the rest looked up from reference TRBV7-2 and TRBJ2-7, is GAGVSQSPSNKVTEKGKDVELRCDPISGHTALYWYRQSLGQGLEFLIYFQGNSAPDKSGLPSDRFSAERTGGSVSTLTIQRTQQEDSAVYLCASSLVPMTSQTYEQYFGPGTRLTVT.

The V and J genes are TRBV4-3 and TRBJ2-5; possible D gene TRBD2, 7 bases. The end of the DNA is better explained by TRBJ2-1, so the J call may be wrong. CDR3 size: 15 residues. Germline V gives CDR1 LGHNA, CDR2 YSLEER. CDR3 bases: TGCGCCAGCAGCCAAGGTCGGGGGGCTTACAATGAGCAGTTCTTC. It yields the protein CASSQGRGAYNEQFF.

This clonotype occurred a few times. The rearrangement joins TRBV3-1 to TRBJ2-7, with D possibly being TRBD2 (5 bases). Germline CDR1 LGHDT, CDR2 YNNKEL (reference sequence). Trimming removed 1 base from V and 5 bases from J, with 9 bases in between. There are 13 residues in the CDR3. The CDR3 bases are TGTGCCAGCAGCCAAGTCGCTAGCAACGAGCAGTACTTC. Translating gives CASSQVASNEQYF.

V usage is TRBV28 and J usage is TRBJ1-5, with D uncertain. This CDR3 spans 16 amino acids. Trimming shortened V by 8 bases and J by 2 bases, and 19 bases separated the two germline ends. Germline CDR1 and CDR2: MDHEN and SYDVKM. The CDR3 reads CASGRPQGSGNQPQHF. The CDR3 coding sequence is TGTGCCAGCGGCAGACCTCAAGGATCCGGCAATCAGCCCCAGCATTTT.

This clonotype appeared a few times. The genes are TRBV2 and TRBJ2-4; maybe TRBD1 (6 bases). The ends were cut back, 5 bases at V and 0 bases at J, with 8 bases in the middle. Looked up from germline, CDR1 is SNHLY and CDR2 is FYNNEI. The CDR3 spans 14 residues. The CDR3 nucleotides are TGTGCCAGCAGTAGGGGGAAAGCCAAAAACATTCAGTACTTC. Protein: CASSRGKAKNIQYF.

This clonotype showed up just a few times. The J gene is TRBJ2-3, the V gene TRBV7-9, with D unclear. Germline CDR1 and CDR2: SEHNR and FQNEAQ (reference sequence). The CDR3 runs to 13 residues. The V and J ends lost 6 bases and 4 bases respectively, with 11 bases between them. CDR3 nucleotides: TGTGCCAGCAGGTTTAAAGGCGCAGATACGCAGTATTTT. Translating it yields CASRFKGADTQYF.

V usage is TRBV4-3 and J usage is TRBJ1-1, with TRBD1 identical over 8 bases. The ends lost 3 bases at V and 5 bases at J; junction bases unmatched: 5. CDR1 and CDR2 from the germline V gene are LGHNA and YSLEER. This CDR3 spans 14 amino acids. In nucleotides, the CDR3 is TGCGCCAGCAGCCAGGACAGGGTAAGGACTGAAGCTTTCTTT. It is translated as CASSQDRVRTEAFF.

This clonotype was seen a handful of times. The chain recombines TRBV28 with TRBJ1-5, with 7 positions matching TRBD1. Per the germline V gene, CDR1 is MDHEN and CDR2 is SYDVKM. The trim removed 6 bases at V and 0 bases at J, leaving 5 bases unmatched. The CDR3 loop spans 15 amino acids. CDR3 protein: CASRGQQYSNQPQHF. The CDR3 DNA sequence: TGTGCCAGCAGGGGACAGCAGTATAGCAATCAGCCCCAGCATTTT. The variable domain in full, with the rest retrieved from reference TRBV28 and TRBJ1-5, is DVKVTQSSRYLVKRTGEKVFLECVQDMDHENMFWYRQDPGLGLRLIYFSYDVKMKEKGDIPEGYSVSREKKERFSLILESASTNQTSMYLCASRGQQYSNQPQHFGDGTRLSIL.

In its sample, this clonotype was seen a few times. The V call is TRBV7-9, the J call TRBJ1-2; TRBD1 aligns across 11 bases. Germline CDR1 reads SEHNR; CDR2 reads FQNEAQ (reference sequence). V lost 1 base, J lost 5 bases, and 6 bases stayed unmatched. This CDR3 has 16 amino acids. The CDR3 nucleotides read TGTGCCAGCAGCTTAGAGGACAGGGGGCTTGTATATGGCTACACCTTC. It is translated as CASSLEDRGLVYGYTF.

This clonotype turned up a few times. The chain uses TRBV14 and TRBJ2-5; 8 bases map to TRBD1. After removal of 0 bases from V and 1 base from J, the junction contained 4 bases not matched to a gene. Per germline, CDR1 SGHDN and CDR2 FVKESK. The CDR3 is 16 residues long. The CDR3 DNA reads TGTGCCAGCAGCCAAGAGAGTGGACAGGGCCAAGAGACCCAGTACTTC. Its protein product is CASSQESGQGQETQYF.

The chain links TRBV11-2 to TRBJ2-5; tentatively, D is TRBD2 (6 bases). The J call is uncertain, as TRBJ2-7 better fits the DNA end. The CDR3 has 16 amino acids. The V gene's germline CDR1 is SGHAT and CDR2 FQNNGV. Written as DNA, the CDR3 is TGTGCCAGCAGCTTAGCCCCTCTAGCGCCGACCTACGAGCAGTACTTC. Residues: CASSLAPLAPTYEQYF.

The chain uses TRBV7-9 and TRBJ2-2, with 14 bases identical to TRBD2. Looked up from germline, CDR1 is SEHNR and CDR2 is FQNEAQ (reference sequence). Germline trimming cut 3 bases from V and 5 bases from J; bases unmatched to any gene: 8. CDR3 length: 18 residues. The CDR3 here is CASSFPTSGGAWTGELFF. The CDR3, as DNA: TGTGCCAGCAGCTTCCCGACTAGCGGGGGGGCATGGACCGGGGAGCTGTTTTTT.